This T cell receptor beta chain was documented in a study of PD-1 blockade in mismatch repair-deficient tumors (dated by TCRdb to 2015 to 2018). A note on the overall study: Between late 2013 and late 2016, some 92 consecutive patients with around 11 mismatch repair-deficient cancer types, all previously treated and progressing, were enrolled in the trial. Deep sequencing of TCR CDR3 regions was used to track tumor-associated T cell clones in peripheral blood of patients responding to PD-1 blockade. Broader findings and caveats from the paper: Clones residing in the tumor, which were often undetectable in blood before treatment, expanded quickly after pembrolizumab and then contracted, generally before radiologic responses.

A note on this clone: The antigen this receptor binds is unknown. Base qualities are missing; no much larger clone stands one base away.

Library preparation employed the immunoSEQ multiplex PCR assay. TCRdb provides this immuneACCESS table in a form limited to in-frame rearrangements. Some clones are lacking; in checked studies, under half of them reflect an unresolved V gene, and why the rest are absent is not known. The sample table records about 79,000 clones; about 82% of these occur just once. The ten biggest clones cover roughly 6% of the sample. Inclusive of the bounding cysteine and phenylalanine, the CDR3 is 13 residues long. The retained sequence is limited to the CDR3, 39 bases, with the frame set at the first base. From the germline V gene, CDR1 is SGHNT and CDR2 is YENEEA. Relative to germline, V is 8 bases shorter and J is 0 bases shorter, with 7 bases between their ends. For each enrolled patient, mismatch repair deficiency was established using either polymerase chain reaction or immunohistochemistry. TCR sequencing was performed for a few patients who responded to pembrolizumab therapy. The phase II trial prospectively tested pembrolizumab PD-1 blockade in advanced mismatch repair-deficient cancers regardless of tissue of origin. Serial peripheral blood T cell samples were collected before and at multiple times after starting PD-1 blockade. The timing of each blood sample was reported as weeks after the first dose of pembrolizumab.

The receptor was isolated from an adult with mismatch repair-deficient cancer. The sample here was peripheral blood, taken 44 weeks after starting pembrolizumab. This chain is built from TRBV11-3 and TRBJ2-2; the D gene assignment is ambiguous. The nucleotide sequence reads as follows: TGTGCCAGCGGGCCCCCGAACACCGGGGAGCTGTTTTTT. It is translated as CASGPPNTGELFF.